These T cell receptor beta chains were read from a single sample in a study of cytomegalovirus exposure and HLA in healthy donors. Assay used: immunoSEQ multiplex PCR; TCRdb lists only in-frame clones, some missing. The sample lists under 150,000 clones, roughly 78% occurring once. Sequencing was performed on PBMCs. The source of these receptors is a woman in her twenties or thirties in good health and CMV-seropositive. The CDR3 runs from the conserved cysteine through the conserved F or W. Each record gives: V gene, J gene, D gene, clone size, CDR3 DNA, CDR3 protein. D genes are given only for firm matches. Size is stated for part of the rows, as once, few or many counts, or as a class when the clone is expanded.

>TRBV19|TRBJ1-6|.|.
TGTGCCACCCAAGGGTCTGACAGGAGTAATTCACCCCTCCACTTT
CATQGSDRSNSPLHF
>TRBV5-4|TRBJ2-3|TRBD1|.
TGTGCCAGCAGCTCCCCGGGGCAGGGGGCAGATACGCAGTATTTT
CASSSPGQGADTQYF
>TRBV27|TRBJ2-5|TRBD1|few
TGTGCCAGCAGTTGGACAGGGGGAGAGACCCAGTACTTC
CASSWTGGETQYF
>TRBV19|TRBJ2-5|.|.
TGTGCCAGTTCGGGGGGCGCTCGGGAGACCCAGTACTTC
CASSGGARETQYF
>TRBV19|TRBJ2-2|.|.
TGTGCCAGTAGCGGAGCGGTGGAGCTGTTTTTT
CASSGAVELFF
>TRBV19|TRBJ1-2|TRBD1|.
TGTGCCAGTAGTCCGGGGGACAGTGGGAACTATGGCTACACCTTC
CASSPGDSGNYGYTF
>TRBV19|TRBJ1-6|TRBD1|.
TGTGCCAGTAGCTTAAAGGGGCCGGGACAGGGCGTATCAACCCTCCACTTT
CASSLKGPGQGVSTLHF
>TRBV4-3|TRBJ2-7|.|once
TGCGCCAGCAGCCAGACCCTCTCCCCCGGGAACGAGCAGTACTTC
CASSQTLSPGNEQYF
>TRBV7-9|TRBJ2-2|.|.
TGTGCCAGCAGCTTAACCCAGGGCACCGGGGAGCTGTTTTTT
CASSLTQGTGELFF
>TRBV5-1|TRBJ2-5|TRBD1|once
TGCGCCAGCAGCCCAGGGACAGGATTACAAGAGACCCAGTACTTC
CASSPGTGLQETQYF
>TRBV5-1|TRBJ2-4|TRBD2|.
TGCGCCAGCAGCTTGGCGGGGGGGCCAAACATTCAGTACTTC
CASSLAGGPNIQYF
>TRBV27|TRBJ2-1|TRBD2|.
TGTGCCAGCACTACTAGCGGGGGGGCGGGCAATGAGCAGTTCTTC
CASTTSGGAGNEQFF
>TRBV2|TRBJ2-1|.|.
TGTGCCAGCAGTAGGGACTCAACCTCCTACAATGAGCAGTTCTTC
CASSRDSTSYNEQFF
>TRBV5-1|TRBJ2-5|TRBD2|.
TGCGCCAGCAGCCTCATAGCGGGGGGCCCCCAGGAGACCCAGTACTTC
CASSLIAGGPQETQYF
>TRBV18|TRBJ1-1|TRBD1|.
TGTGCCAGCTGGGGACAGCAGAACACTGAAGCTTTCTTT
CASWGQQNTEAFF
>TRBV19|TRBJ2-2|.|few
TGTGCCACAGACCAGGGTTCCGGGGAGCTGTTTTTT
CATDQGSGELFF
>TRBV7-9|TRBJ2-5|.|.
TGTGCCAGCAGCTTACATGGAGCGGCCGAGACCCAGTACTTC
CASSLHGAAETQYF
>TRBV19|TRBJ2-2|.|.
TGTGCCAGTAGTAATGGGGGGTCCGGGGAGCTGTTTTTT
CASSNGGSGELFF
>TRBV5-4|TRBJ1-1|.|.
TGTGCCAGCAGCCTCAGGGTTAAGGACACTGAAGCTTTCTTT
CASSLRVKDTEAFF
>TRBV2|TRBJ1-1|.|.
TGTGCCAACACCCACAGAGCCCTGAACACTGAAGCTTTCTTT
CANTHRALNTEAFF
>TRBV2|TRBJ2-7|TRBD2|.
TGTGCCAGCAGCGAAGGGGGGGGACTAGACGAGCAGTACTTC
CASSEGGGLDEQYF
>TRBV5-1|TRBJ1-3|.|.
TGCGCCAGCAGCCTACCAACCCCACCTCCAGGCCACTCTGGAAACACCATATATTTT
CASSLPTPPPGHSGNTIYF
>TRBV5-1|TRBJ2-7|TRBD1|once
TGCGCCAGCAGCTTGACGGGACAGGGTTTCTACGAGCAGTACTTC
CASSLTGQGFYEQYF
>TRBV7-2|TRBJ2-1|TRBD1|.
TGTGCCAGCAGCTTAGCTTATTTGGGACAGCCTATGGATGAGCAGTTCTTC
CASSLAYLGQPMDEQFF
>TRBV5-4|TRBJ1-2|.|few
TGTGCCAGCACCTCCGGTGCAGGGATTAACTATGGCTACACCTTC
CASTSGAGINYGYTF
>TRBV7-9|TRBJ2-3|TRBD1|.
TGTTCCAGCAGCTTAGCCCGGACAGGGGCCAGGGCAGATACGCAGTATTTT
CSSSLARTGARADTQYF
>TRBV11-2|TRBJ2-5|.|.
TGTGCCAGCAGCTTAGACGTCCAAGAGACCCAGTACTTC
CASSLDVQETQYF
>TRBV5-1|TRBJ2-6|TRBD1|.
TGCGCCAGCAGCTTGGGGGACAGGGTTCCTGGGGCCAACGTCCTGACTTTC
CASSLGDRVPGANVLTF
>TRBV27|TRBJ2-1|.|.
TGTGCCAGCAGCGTCGTTTGGCCGGGGACCTACAATGAGCAGTTCTTC
CASSVVWPGTYNEQFF
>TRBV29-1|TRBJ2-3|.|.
TGCAGCGTTGTGTCAGGGGTAGGGACAGATACGCAGTATTTT
CSVVSGVGTDTQYF
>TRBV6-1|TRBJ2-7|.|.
TGTGCCAGCAGTGAAGCTTCAGGAAGGCTGTACTTC
CASSEASGRLYF
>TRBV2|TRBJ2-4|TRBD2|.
TGTGCCAGCGGAGGTAGCGGGGGGGCCGGTGGAAACATTCAGTACTTC
CASGGSGGAGGNIQYF
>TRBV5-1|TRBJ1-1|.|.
TGCGCCAGCAGAAAAGGGGGGGCTGGGAACACTGAAGCTTTCTTT
CASRKGGAGNTEAFF
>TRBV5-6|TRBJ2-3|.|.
TGTGCCAGCAGCTCACCGGGGGCGGGGGTGGCAGATACGCAGTATTTT
CASSSPGAGVADTQYF
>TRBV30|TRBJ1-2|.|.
TGTGCCTGGAATGACGGGACATTAAACTATGGCTACACCTTC
CAWNDGTLNYGYTF